The rows below give T cell receptor beta chains drawn from one sample of a study of shared clonotypes between healthy human individuals. Profiled with immunoSEQ multiplex PCR; TCRdb holds only in-frame clones, not every one. The sample yields some 2,000,000 clones, around 96% seen once. The sequenced material came from naive CD8+ T cells sorted from blood. Receptors were obtained from a man between 18 and 35 years old in good health. Both conserved end residues are part of each CDR3. A D gene is named only where the DNA matches it firmly. Only some rows state a clone size, as once, few, many or a class for expanded clones.

j_call: TRBJ1-5
clone_size: -
v_call: TRBV10-3
d_call: -
cdr3_nt: TGTGCCATCAGTGAGTCGGTGCGGGTTGGCAATCAGCCCCAGCATTTT
cdr3_aa: CAISESVRVGNQPQHF

j_call: TRBJ1-6
clone_size: few
v_call: TRBV6-1
d_call: -
cdr3_nt: TGTGCCAGCAGTGAGGCGACCTTTGGGTCACCCCTCCACTTT
cdr3_aa: CASSEATFGSPLHF

j_call: TRBJ1-3
clone_size: -
v_call: TRBV25-1
d_call: -
cdr3_nt: TGTGCCAGCAGTGAATATTCAGGGGAATGGATCTCTGGAAACACCATATATTTT
cdr3_aa: CASSEYSGEWISGNTIYF

j_call: TRBJ2-7
clone_size: -
v_call: TRBV27
d_call: TRBD1
cdr3_nt: TGTGCCAGCAGTTTAGGGACAGGGGTGGGCGAGCAGTACTTC
cdr3_aa: CASSLGTGVGEQYF

j_call: TRBJ2-7
clone_size: -
v_call: TRBV19
d_call: -
cdr3_nt: TGTGCCAGTAGCCTCTCCCTGACAGCCTACGAGCAGTACTTC
cdr3_aa: CASSLSLTAYEQYF

j_call: TRBJ2-1
clone_size: -
v_call: TRBV2
d_call: TRBD2
cdr3_nt: TGTGCCAGCAGTCACCTCCTAGCGGGAGGCTCCTACAATGAGCAGTTCTTC
cdr3_aa: CASSHLLAGGSYNEQFF

j_call: TRBJ1-1
clone_size: -
v_call: TRBV4-1
d_call: TRBD1
cdr3_nt: TGCGCCAGCAGCCATGCAGGACAGGGGTTGAACACTGAAGCTTTCTTT
cdr3_aa: CASSHAGQGLNTEAFF

j_call: TRBJ2-7
clone_size: once
v_call: TRBV10-3
d_call: TRBD1
cdr3_nt: TGTGCCATCAGTGGGGGACAGGGGGTAGGCTACGAGCAGTACTTC
cdr3_aa: CAISGGQGVGYEQYF

j_call: TRBJ2-7
clone_size: -
v_call: TRBV5-1
d_call: TRBD1
cdr3_nt: TGCGCCAGCAGCACAGGGGGCTACGAGCAGTACTTC
cdr3_aa: CASSTGGYEQYF

j_call: TRBJ1-1
clone_size: few
v_call: TRBV30
d_call: -
cdr3_nt: TGTGCCTGGAGTACAGGGATGAACACTGAAGCTTTCTTT
cdr3_aa: CAWSTGMNTEAFF

j_call: TRBJ2-7
clone_size: -
v_call: TRBV5-4
d_call: -
cdr3_nt: TGTGCCAGCAGCTTTGACAGGAATACTTACGAGCAGTACTTC
cdr3_aa: CASSFDRNTYEQYF

j_call: TRBJ2-3
clone_size: -
v_call: TRBV5-6
d_call: -
cdr3_nt: TGTGCCAGCAGCGAAGCCAAGACCTCCAAGCAAGATACGCAGTATTTT
cdr3_aa: CASSEAKTSKQDTQYF

j_call: TRBJ2-2
clone_size: -
v_call: TRBV7-9
d_call: -
cdr3_nt: TGTGCCAGCAGCTTAGGGGTGATTGGGACAACCACCGCGGAGCTGTTTTTT
cdr3_aa: CASSLGVIGTTTAELFF

j_call: TRBJ2-7
clone_size: -
v_call: TRBV7-9
d_call: -
cdr3_nt: TGTGCCACCTCACGGGACGTCGGCTACGAGCAGTACTTC
cdr3_aa: CATSRDVGYEQYF

j_call: TRBJ2-7
clone_size: -
v_call: TRBV4-3
d_call: TRBD2
cdr3_nt: TGCGCCAGCAGCCAAAGTCATCCCCCTAGCGGGAGCTACGAGCAGTACTTC
cdr3_aa: CASSQSHPPSGSYEQYF

j_call: TRBJ2-5
clone_size: -
v_call: TRBV5-8
d_call: -
cdr3_nt: TGTGCCAGCAGCGATAGGACGGAAGAAGAGACCCAGTACTTC
cdr3_aa: CASSDRTEEETQYF

j_call: TRBJ2-5
clone_size: -
v_call: TRBV13
d_call: TRBD2
cdr3_nt: TGTGCCAGCAGCTCCACTAGCGGGGGGGAAGAGACCCAGTACTTC
cdr3_aa: CASSSTSGGEETQYF

j_call: TRBJ2-7
clone_size: -
v_call: TRBV13
d_call: -
cdr3_nt: TGTGCCAGCAGCTCGAATACGGCTTCCTACGAGCAGTACTTC
cdr3_aa: CASSSNTASYEQYF

j_call: TRBJ2-7
clone_size: -
v_call: TRBV4-1
d_call: TRBD2
cdr3_nt: TGCGCCAGCAGCCCTCTAGCGGGGGGGAGCTACGAGCAGTACTTC
cdr3_aa: CASSPLAGGSYEQYF

j_call: TRBJ2-7
clone_size: once
v_call: TRBV7-9
d_call: -
cdr3_nt: TGTGCCAGCAGCTTTGAGGATCCCTACGAGCAGTACTTC
cdr3_aa: CASSFEDPYEQYF

j_call: TRBJ2-7
clone_size: -
v_call: TRBV16
d_call: -
cdr3_nt: TGTGCCAGCAGCCAATCACCCACCTACGAGCAGTACTTC
cdr3_aa: CASSQSPTYEQYF

j_call: TRBJ2-1
clone_size: once
v_call: TRBV19
d_call: -
cdr3_nt: TGTGCCAGTAGTATTGGCTCGAACCTGGGAAGGGGTGAGCAGTTCTTC
cdr3_aa: CASSIGSNLGRGEQFF

j_call: TRBJ2-1
clone_size: -
v_call: TRBV6-5
d_call: TRBD2
cdr3_nt: TGTGCCAGCCAAGGCCTAGCGGGAGGGCAGGATGAGCAGTTCTTC
cdr3_aa: CASQGLAGGQDEQFF

j_call: TRBJ2-7
clone_size: -
v_call: TRBV15
d_call: -
cdr3_nt: TGTGCCACCAGCAGAGGGGCAACCGCCTCCTACGAGCAGTACTTC
cdr3_aa: CATSRGATASYEQYF

j_call: TRBJ2-7
clone_size: once
v_call: TRBV30
d_call: -
cdr3_nt: TGTGCCTGGAGTGTACGGGGTTACGAGCAGTACTTC
cdr3_aa: CAWSVRGYEQYF

j_call: TRBJ2-1
clone_size: once
v_call: TRBV25-1
d_call: TRBD2
cdr3_nt: TGTGCCAGCAGTGAATTGATTAGCGGGACCTACAATGAGCAGTTCTTC
cdr3_aa: CASSELISGTYNEQFF

j_call: TRBJ2-5
clone_size: -
v_call: TRBV5-6
d_call: -
cdr3_nt: TGTGCCAGCAGCTTGGCGTACTATTTATCGGAAAGAAAGGAGACCCAGTACTTC
cdr3_aa: CASSLAYYLSERKETQYF

j_call: TRBJ1-1
clone_size: -
v_call: TRBV19
d_call: -
cdr3_nt: TGTGCCAGTAGTATTGAGGACAGGAACACTGAAGCTTTCTTT
cdr3_aa: CASSIEDRNTEAFF

j_call: TRBJ1-5
clone_size: -
v_call: TRBV10-3
d_call: -
cdr3_nt: TGTGCCATCAGTGACAGCGTCCATAGCAATCAGCCCCAGCATTTT
cdr3_aa: CAISDSVHSNQPQHF

j_call: TRBJ2-1
clone_size: -
v_call: TRBV5-6
d_call: -
cdr3_nt: TGTGCCAGCAGCTTCTGGGGCAATGAGCAGTTCTTC
cdr3_aa: CASSFWGNEQFF

j_call: TRBJ2-7
clone_size: -
v_call: TRBV7-8
d_call: -
cdr3_nt: TGTGCCAGCAGCTACCTTTACGAGCAGTACTTC
cdr3_aa: CASSYLYEQYF

j_call: TRBJ2-7
clone_size: -
v_call: TRBV5-6
d_call: -
cdr3_nt: TGTGCCAGCAGCCAAGCCGGCTTGTACGAGCTAGACTTC
cdr3_aa: CASSQAGLYELDF

j_call: TRBJ1-6
clone_size: -
v_call: TRBV5-1
d_call: TRBD1
cdr3_nt: TGCGCCAGCAGCTTGGCCGAGACAGGGGATTCACCCCTCCACTTT
cdr3_aa: CASSLAETGDSPLHF